Below, one TCR beta chain is given with its context. An end of the junction differs from the germline gene, which may be a read error. This record comes from a study of T-cell memory formation after mild COVID-19. The V gene's germline CDR1 is GTSNPN and CDR2 SVGIG (reference sequence). This CDR3 region has 11 residues. One entry per CDR3 protein, called by TCRdb with MiXCR from the 5' RACE reads. The sample yields under 450,000 distinct CDR3 sequences, 23% seen once. Sequenced sample: PBMCs or a T cell subset sorted from them (not recorded which). This clonotype originated in an adult woman who had mild COVID-19 (a few samples of this study predate the infection). Cell type and time point are not known. The chain joins TRBV30 to TRBJ2-7, with D perhaps matching TRBD2 (6 bases). In nucleotides, the CDR3 is TGTGCCTGGGGACCACGGGGGAGCAGTACCTTC. Translated, it gives CAWGPRGSSTF.